This T cell receptor (beta chain) was sequenced during a study of blood T cell repertoires in COVID-19. The CDR3 runs to 13 residues. Trimming pared 3 bases from V and 8 bases from J, leaving 13 bases between. Germline assignment: CDR1 LNHNV and CDR2 YYDKDF (reference sequence). Authors' analysis steps: Estimation of nucleated cell counts relied on the amplification of reference gene primers. Sequencing was performed with immunoSEQ multiplex PCR; in TCRdb, only in-frame clones are kept and a portion is missing. D and trimming were read from the DNA, whereas the V and J calls and clone size are those reported in that table. This table has over 25,000 clones, 77% appearing once.

Source material: peripheral blood. V gene TRBV15 combines with J gene TRBJ1-2; D possibly corresponds to TRBD1 (5 bases). The TCR sequence derives from a man aged 80 or over with active or convalescent COVID-19. Written as DNA, the CDR3 is TGTGCCACCAGCAGTAGAACAGGATCGGGCTACACCTTC. Its translation is CATSSRTGSGYTF.